One and the same sample provided the 6 T cell receptor beta chains below, sequenced in a study of blood T cells in healthy people across ages. Through a sample-barcoded 5' primer and a J-beta primer mix, a second PCR was run for 7 to 11 cycles. TCRdb re-called the 5' RACE reads with MiXCR, one entry per CDR3 protein. The sample lists roughly 1,100,000 distinct CDR3 sequences, approximately 26% occurring once. The sample was also reused in another study, on T cells of mothers and their children.

Sequenced input: blood. Source of these receptors: a girl aged 2-9 years in good health.

The genes are TRBV29-1 and TRBJ2-2; D remains ambiguous. The germline V gene encodes CDR1 SQVTM and CDR2 ANQGSEA. V was cut by 5 bases and J by 3 bases, with 10 bases left in between. The CDR3 is 13 amino acids. In DNA form, the CDR3 reads TGCAGCGTTTTAGGATTGTACACCGGGGAGCTGTTTTTT. It codes for CSVLGLYTGELFF.

This clonotype came up a few times. The rearrangement uses TRBV9 and TRBJ2-1; the D gene is possibly TRBD2 (7 bases). This CDR3 contains 14 residues. Per germline, CDR1 SGDLS and CDR2 YYNGEE. Trimming pared 3 bases from V and 2 bases from J, leaving 9 bases between. The CDR3 nucleotides read TGTGCCAGCAGCGAGGGGGGGACCTACAATGAGCAGTTCTTC. It is translated as CASSEGGTYNEQFF.

This rearrangement joins TRBV2 to TRBJ2-5, with 10 bases identical to TRBD1. The CDR3 has 15 residues. The junction had 9 bases not matched to a gene; V was cut back by 5 bases and J by 6 bases. Germline assignment: CDR1 SNHLY and CDR2 FYNNEI. CDR3 sequence reads: CASSTPGQGQKTQYF. In DNA, the CDR3 is TGTGCCAGCAGTACCCCGGGACAGGGGCAGAAGACCCAGTACTTC.

The chain uses TRBV5-1 and TRBJ2-5; either TRBD1 or TRBD2 may supply D (5 bases each). V was clipped by 5 bases and J by 5 bases, with 25 bases between them. The germline V gene has CDR1 SGHRS and CDR2 YFSETQ. The CDR3 is 17 amino acids. CDR3 sequence: CASSQGTRAATRETQYF. In DNA, the CDR3 is TGCGCCAGCAGTCAAGGGACGCGAGCGGCCACTCGGGAGACCCAGTACTTC.

The rearrangement joins TRBV20-1 to TRBJ2-3; 10 bases fit TRBD2. V lost 0 bases, J lost 2 bases, and 2 bases stayed unmatched. Germline-derived CDR1 and CDR2 are DFQATT and SNEGSKA (reference sequence). The CDR3 consists of 15 residues. CDR3 in DNA: TGCAGTGCTAGAGAACTAGCGGGACACACAGATACGCAGTATTTT. Translated, it gives CSARELAGHTDTQYF.

This clonotype appeared a few times. The V and J genes are TRBV29-1 and TRBJ2-1, with TRBD2 matching 7 bases. The CDR3 runs 13 residues. CDR1 is SQVTM, CDR2 ANQGSEA, per germline. The V segment lost 3 bases and the J segment 3 bases; nucleotides outside the gene matches: 2. CDR3 loop: CSVDGGIYNEQFF. The CDR3 DNA reads as TGCAGCGTTGACGGGGGGATCTACAATGAGCAGTTCTTC.